The 26 T cell receptor beta chains below come from one sample, sequenced in a study of technical replicates of blood from a handful of donors. The table came from immunoSEQ multiplex PCR; TCRdb's copy has only in-frame clones and leaves some out. This repertoire shows fewer than 85,000 clones, about 95% found once; its top ten account for approximately 0.25%. Specimen: T cells isolated from PBMCs. The receptors derive from a human donor in good health.

V and J are TRBV2 and TRBJ2-7; a possible D gene is TRBD2 (6 bases). The CDR3 contains 14 residues. The germline CDR1 and CDR2 sequences are SNHLY and FYNNEI. The V end was cut by 1 base, the J end by 3 bases, with 10 bases between. CDR3 amino acids: CASSEDGSGYEQYF. In DNA form, the CDR3 reads TGTGCCAGCAGTGAAGATGGTAGCGGCTACGAGCAGTACTTC.

The chain employs TRBV5-1 and TRBJ2-5; tentatively, D is TRBD2 (5 bases). The germline gives CDR1 SGHRS, CDR2 YFSETQ. The CDR3 totals 13 residues. V lost 0 bases and J lost 3, with 6 bases in between. Here the CDR3 DNA reads TGCGCCAGCAGCTTGGTCGGGGAAGAGACCCAGTACTTC. Protein: CASSLVGEETQYF. Looking up the rest from reference TRBV5-1 and TRBJ2-5 gives the full variable domain: KAGVTQTPRYLIKTRGQQVTLSCSPISGHRSVSWYQQTPGQGLQFLFEYFSETQRNKGNFPGRFSGRQFSNSRSEMNVSTLELGDSALYLCASSLVGEETQYFGPGTRLLVL.

The gene calls are TRBV28 and TRBJ1-5; the D is unclear. The CDR3 totals 13 residues. V dropped 4 bases and J dropped 0 bases, with 4 bases sitting between them. Germline V gene data show CDR1 as MDHEN and CDR2 as SYDVKM. Written as DNA, the CDR3 is TGTGCCAGCAGTTACAGTAGCAATCAGCCCCAGCATTTT. This encodes CASSYSSNQPQHF.

This clone was seen only once. The chain combines TRBV15 with TRBJ2-2; TRBD2 is a possible D gene (6 bases). Per the germline V gene, CDR1 is LNHNV and CDR2 is YYDKDF (reference sequence). The V and J ends lost 2 bases and 6 bases respectively, with 16 bases between them. The CDR3 spans 16 residues. The CDR3 loop is CATSRLEEGPSGELFF. CDR3 DNA: TGTGCCACCAGCAGACTGGAGGAGGGCCCTTCCGGGGAGCTGTTTTTT. Full variable domain (remainder filled in from reference TRBV15 and TRBJ2-2): DAMVIQNPRYQVTQFGKPVTLSCSQTLNHNVMYWYQQKSSQAPKLLFHYYDKDFNNEADTPDNFQSRRPNTSFCFLDIRSPGLGDTAMYLCATSRLEEGPSGELFFGEGSRLTVL.

The chain uses TRBV28 and TRBJ1-2, with TRBD1 identical over 7 bases. The junction had 9 bases not matched to a gene; V was cut back by 8 bases and J by 3 bases. The CDR3 covers 14 residues. Germline V gene sequence: CDR1 MDHEN, CDR2 SYDVKM. CDR3 sequence reads: CASAIVGTDYGYTF. For the CDR3, the DNA is TGTGCCAGCGCTATCGTCGGGACAGACTATGGCTACACCTTC.

V and J are TRBV28 and TRBJ1-2; no reliable D call. Germline assignment: CDR1 MDHEN and CDR2 SYDVKM. Trimming removed 3 bases from V and 8 bases from J, with 19 bases in between. The CDR3 contains 15 residues. The CDR3 region is CASSFPMGLLGGYTF. CDR3 coding DNA: TGTGCCAGCAGTTTCCCGATGGGCCTACTCGGAGGCTACACCTTC.

The chain joins TRBV6-6 to TRBJ2-3; a possible D gene is TRBD2 (5 bases). The V and J ends lost 8 bases and 2 bases respectively, with 11 bases between them. In germline, CDR1 is MNHNY, CDR2 SVGAGI (reference sequence). The CDR3 is 13 amino acids. The CDR3 coding sequence is TGTGCCAGCCTGGACTCGAACACAGATACGCAGTATTTT. This gives the protein CASLDSNTDTQYF.

This clone was seen many times. The chain uses TRBV11-2 and TRBJ2-4; 7 positions match TRBD2. The CDR3 has 16 residues. Germline trimming cut 5 bases from V and 0 bases from J; bases unmatched to any gene: 7. CDR1 and CDR2 (germline): SGHAT, FQNNGV. DNA for the CDR3: TGTGCCAGCAGCCCCCGGGACTATACAGCCAAAAACATTCAGTACTTC. Its protein is CASSPRDYTAKNIQYF.

The chain carries TRBV30 and TRBJ2-1, with 9 bases that match TRBD1. Germline values: CDR1 GTSNPN, CDR2 SVGIG (reference sequence). The CDR3 is 16 residues long. V was pared by 4 bases and J by 4 bases, with 11 bases of the junction left unmatched. CDR3 bases: TGTGCCTGGACTATACAGGGACAGGGCATTTACAATGAGCAGTTCTTC. It yields the protein CAWTIQGQGIYNEQFF.

V gene TRBV11-3 combines with J gene TRBJ1-1, with 9 nucleotides matching TRBD1. V lost 5 bases and J lost 11; bases outside the gene matches: 6. The CDR3 length is 12 residues. Looked up from germline, CDR1 is SGHNT and CDR2 is YENEEA. The DNA of the CDR3 is TGTGCCAGCAGCCTACAGGGGGCAAGGGCTTTCTTT. This codes for CASSLQGARAFF.

The chain uses TRBV10-1 and TRBJ1-2; 7 nucleotides line up with TRBD1. Germline V gene data show CDR1 as WNHNN and CDR2 as SYGVQD (reference sequence). The length of the CDR3 is 13 residues. V was clipped by 5 bases and J by 4 bases; unmatched bases: 4. CDR3 nucleotide sequence: TGCGCCAGCAGTCCCCCAGGGGGCTATGGCTACACCTTC. Translation gives CASSPPGGYGYTF.

The count of this clone is one. This chain links TRBV5-1 with TRBJ1-1; TRBD1 matches at 7 bases. V was pared by 4 bases and J by 0 bases, with 3 bases of the junction left unmatched. The CDR3 contains 14 residues. Germline V gene lookup returns CDR1 SGHRS and CDR2 YFSETQ. The CDR3 spells CASSRDSLNTEAFF. CDR3 sequence (DNA): TGCGCCAGCAGCCGGGACAGTCTGAACACTGAAGCTTTCTTT.

This clone appeared a single time. J is TRBJ1-4 and V is TRBV19; the D is unclear. Trimming removed 7 bases from V and 0 bases from J, with 12 bases in between. Germline V lookup: CDR1 LNHDA, CDR2 SQIVND (reference sequence). The CDR3 covers 15 residues. CDR3 nucleotides: TGTGCCAGTAAAGCTCGGGGAACAACTAATGAAAAACTGTTTTTT. This translates into CASKARGTTNEKLFF.

The genes are TRBV4-1 and TRBJ2-1, with TRBD1 matching over 8 bases. This CDR3 has 13 residues. V shed 1 base, J shed 14 bases, and the junction held 7 bases outside the gene matches. Per the germline V gene, CDR1 is MGHRA and CDR2 is YSYEKL. CDR3 sequence: CASSQVLVTGEFF. The CDR3, as DNA: TGCGCCAGCAGCCAAGTTTTGGTGACAGGGGAGTTCTTC.

The rearrangement links TRBV30 to TRBJ2-3; TRBD2 matches 8 bases. The CDR3 covers 15 residues. V lost 3 bases to trimming and J lost 1 base; unmatched junction nucleotides: 6. CDR1 and CDR2 (germline): GTSNPN, SVGIG (reference sequence). DNA of the CDR3: TGTGCCTGGAGCTATTTCGGGGGGGGCACAGATACGCAGTATTTT. Translated: CAWSYFGGGTDTQYF.

CDR3 residues: CASSISRFSSEDTQYF. In DNA form, the CDR3 reads TGTGCCAGTAGTATATCCAGGTTCAGCTCGGAAGATACGCAGTATTTT. The chain carries TRBV19 and TRBJ2-3; D call uncertain. The CDR3 runs to 16 residues. Germline-derived CDR1 and CDR2 are LNHDA and SQIVND (reference sequence). Trimming removed 2 bases from V and 5 bases from J, with 17 bases in between.

The chain joins TRBV28 to TRBJ1-4, with a weak D call TRBD1 (6 bases). V was shortened by 8 bases and J by 5 bases, with 15 bases between the two germline ends. This CDR3 comprises 14 residues. Germline V gives CDR1 MDHEN, CDR2 SYDVKM. CDR3 sequence (DNA): TGTGCCAGCCTGCCGGGACATGGGAATGAAAAACTGTTTTTT. It codes for CASLPGHGNEKLFF.

The V call is TRBV6-6, the J call TRBJ2-7; 9 bases match TRBD1. The CDR3 runs 14 residues. V was clipped by 4 bases and J by 4 bases; unmatched bases: 5. CDR1 is MNHNY, CDR2 SVGAGI, per germline (reference sequence). The chain's CDR3 is CASSSPGQGYEQYF. The CDR3 DNA reads TGTGCCAGCAGTTCGCCGGGACAGGGATACGAGCAGTACTTC.

This chain joins TRBV30 and TRBJ1-1, with a weak D call TRBD1 (6 bases). Germline loops: CDR1 GTSNPN, CDR2 SVGIG (reference sequence). CDR3 size: 13 residues. V was clipped by 5 bases and J by 3 bases, with 13 bases between them. The CDR3 DNA follows: TGTGCCTGGGGGGTGGGGGCGCACACTGAAGCTTTCTTT. It yields the protein CAWGVGAHTEAFF.

The chain employs TRBV7-2 and TRBJ2-7, with 7 bases matching TRBD1. V shed 4 bases and J 0 bases; nucleotides not matched to a gene: 6. CDR3 length: 15 residues. Germline CDR1 SGHTA, CDR2 FQGNSA. The CDR3 loop reads CASSSYRGSSYEQYF. CDR3 coding DNA: TGTGCCAGCAGCTCCTACAGGGGTAGCTCCTACGAGCAGTACTTC.

V usage is TRBV21-1 and J usage is TRBJ1-1; TRBD1 is the table's D call and was not checked against the DNA. TRBV21-1 is termed a pseudogene. The CDR3 length is 15 residues. CDR3 residues: CASRPRDTENTEAFF. The DNA for the CDR3 is TGTGCCAGCAGACCTCGGGACACCGAGAACACTGAAGCTTTCTTT.

The genes are TRBV5-1 and TRBJ2-7; TRBD1 aligns across 8 bases. Unmatched junction bases numbered 6, after V lost 4 bases and J lost 0 bases. Per the germline V gene, CDR1 is SGHRS and CDR2 is YFSETQ. This CDR3 is 15 amino acids long. The CDR3 protein is CASSARQGLSYEQYF. In nucleotides, the CDR3 is TGCGCCAGCAGCGCCCGACAGGGGCTCTCCTACGAGCAGTACTTC.

V gene TRBV14 combines with J gene TRBJ1-4; D is uncertain. Germline values: CDR1 SGHDN, CDR2 FVKESK. V lost 4 bases, J lost 10 bases, and 10 bases lay in between. This CDR3 comprises 12 residues. This CDR3 reads CASSLDRGKLFF. DNA of the CDR3: TGTGCCAGCAGCCTGGACCGGGGAAAACTGTTTTTT.

The V call is TRBV29-1, the J call TRBJ1-2, with D perhaps TRBD1 (6 bases). The CDR3 covers 13 residues. Germline V gene sequence: CDR1 SQVTM, CDR2 ANQGSEA. The germline V and J ends were trimmed by 6 bases and 3 bases, with 14 bases remaining between them. CDR3 bases: TGCAGCGTACGGTACGGGACATACTATGGCTACACCTTC. This encodes CSVRYGTYYGYTF.

This clone was found a few times. The gene calls are TRBV6-5 and TRBJ1-1, with 7 positions matching TRBD1. This CDR3 comprises 13 residues. Germline V lookup: CDR1 MNHEY, CDR2 SVGAGI. V dropped 3 bases and J dropped 5; count of bases not matched to a gene: 3. The CDR3 loop reads CASSYLQGTEAFF. The CDR3 DNA is TGTGCCAGCAGTTATTTACAGGGGACTGAAGCTTTCTTT.

The rearrangement uses TRBV7-3 and TRBJ1-6; 7 nucleotides agree with TRBD1. Germline values: CDR1 SGHTA, CDR2 FQGTGA. The CDR3 runs 14 residues. V lost 10 bases, J lost 8 bases, and 11 bases stayed unmatched. The CDR3 nucleotides read TGTGCCACTTCTTCCGGGACAGCTCATTCACCCCTCCACTTT. Translating gives CATSSGTAHSPLHF.